This T cell receptor (beta chain) was recorded in a study of T cell clones after liver transplantation. In the study overall: Immunosuppression withdrawal was tried within 2 years after liver transplantation in this trial. A pre-transplant mixed lymphocyte reaction with TCRbeta sequencing defined graft-donor-reactive clones followed in post-transplant blood. Tolerant meant at least one year fully off immunosuppression without liver enzymes above twice normal. Samples came pre-transplant, pre-randomization before withdrawal, and post-randomization after withdrawal ended.

The CDR3 spans 14 residues. CDR1 MNHNS and CDR2 SASEGT come from the germline V gene. The ends were cut back, 6 bases at V and 7 bases at J, with 16 bases in the middle. Sequencing was performed with immunoSEQ multiplex PCR; in TCRdb, only in-frame clones are kept and a portion is missing. The table shows about 120,000 clones, with approximately 90% occurring only once. The source is a human patient who received a liver transplant. Some T cells may have come from the graft donor. The sample here was CD4+ T cells from blood, taken 12 months after liver transplant. This chain joins TRBV6-1 and TRBJ1-5; no clear D. Here the CDR3 reads CASSALTPAQPQHF. CDR3 sequence (DNA): TGTGCCAGCAGCGCTCTTACACCAGCCCAGCCCCAGCATTTT.